This is a list of T cell receptor beta chains from one sample in a study of blood T cell repertoires in COVID-19. Sequenced by immunoSEQ multiplex PCR; TCRdb stores in-frame clones only, minus some. Altogether tens of thousands of clones are present, approximately 85% being singletons, with the ten largest covering about 13%. Sequenced input: peripheral blood. The receptor source for this set is a human donor in a cohort sampled during active COVID-19. Both conserved end residues are part of each CDR3. Each record gives: D gene, J gene, V gene, clone size, CDR3 DNA, CDR3 protein. A D gene is named only where the DNA matches it firmly. Some rows have no size entry. The others give once, few or many, or a class for an expanded clone.

>TRBD1|TRBJ1-4|TRBV3-1/TRBV3-2|once
TGTGCCAGCAGCCCCCAGGGGGCTGGGGAAAAACTGTTTTTT
CASSPQGAGEKLFF
>NA|TRBJ1-1|TRBV19|once
TGTGCCAGTAGTATTAGTCCTGCGAACACTGAAGCTTTCTTT
CASSISPANTEAFF
>NA|TRBJ1-1|TRBV6-2/TRBV6-3|NA
TGTGCCAGCAGTTACCTAACGAACACTGAAGCTTTCTTT
CASSYLTNTEAFF
>TRBD1|TRBJ2-6|TRBV4-1|NA
TGCGCCAGCAGCCAGGTTACAGGGGTAGCCGGGGCCAACGTCCTGACTTTC
CASSQVTGVAGANVLTF
>NA|TRBJ2-7|TRBV4-1|NA
TGCGCCAGCAGCCAAGCCGGGACAACCTCCTACGAGCAGTACTTC
CASSQAGTTSYEQYF
>TRBD1|TRBJ2-3|TRBV9|NA
TGTGCCAGCAGCACAAGACAGGGAACCACAGATACGCAGTATTTT
CASSTRQGTTDTQYF
>TRBD2|TRBJ2-7|TRBV7-9|NA
TGTGCCAGCACCCGATCAGCGGGAGCAAGCGAGCAGTACTTC
CASTRSAGASEQYF
>NA|TRBJ1-3|TRBV19|NA
TGTGCCAGTAGTATAGGTCTTCGTAGAGAGATCTCTGGAAACACCATATATTTT
CASSIGLRREISGNTIYF
>NA|TRBJ1-5|TRBV6-5|once
TGTGCCAGCACCTTACAGCAGAATCAGCCCCAGCATTTT
CASTLQQNQPQHF
>NA|TRBJ2-1|TRBV5-1|NA
TGCGCCAGCAGCTTGGGACAGTCATGGGGCAATGAGCAGTTCTTC
CASSLGQSWGNEQFF
>NA|TRBJ2-7|TRBV1|NA
TGCACCAGCAGCCAAGATCGGCTAGTGGTCTACGAGCAGTACTTC
CTSSQDRLVVYEQYF
>NA|TRBJ2-4|TRBV10-1|NA
TGCGCCAGCAGAACGGGACAACCCAAAAACATTCAGTACTTC
CASRTGQPKNIQYF
>TRBD2|TRBJ2-3|TRBV6-1|NA
TGTGCCAGCAGTGAAGGGATGAGGACTAGCCGATATCCCACAGATACGCAGTATTTT
CASSEGMRTSRYPTDTQYF
>TRBD2|TRBJ2-1|TRBV7-6|NA
TGTGCCAGCAGCTACCGACTAGCGGGTTACAATGAGCAGTTCTTC
CASSYRLAGYNEQFF
>NA|TRBJ2-1|TRBV5-1|few
TGCGCCAGCAGCTTGGATAGCTTATACAATGAGCAGTTCTTC
CASSLDSLYNEQFF
>TRBD2|TRBJ2-2|TRBV4-3|once
TGCGCCAGCAGCCAAGAACGCGGGAGAATCACCGGGGAGCTGTTTTTT
CASSQERGRITGELFF
>NA|TRBJ2-2|TRBV10-1|NA
TGCGCCAGCAGTGAGTCGGGGGCTACCGGGGAGCTGTTTTTT
CASSESGATGELFF
>NA|TRBJ2-3|TRBV28|NA
TGTGCCAGCAGTTTCCGGGGCGGGGAAGCAGATACGCAGTATTTT
CASSFRGGEADTQYF
>TRBD1|TRBJ2-1|TRBV9|NA
TGTGCCAGCAGCCCCAGTGGACAGGGTGGGTACAATGAGCAGTTCTTC
CASSPSGQGGYNEQFF
>NA|TRBJ2-2|TRBV21-1|NA
TGTGCCAGCAGCAAAAAAAGGGCAGGAGGCACCGGGGAGCTGTTTTTT
CASSKKRAGGTGELFF
>TRBD2|TRBJ2-1|TRBV2|NA
TGTGCCAGCAGTGAGAGGAGCGGGAGGGACAATGAGCAGTTCTTC
CASSERSGRDNEQFF
>TRBD1|TRBJ2-7|TRBV2|NA
TGTGCCAGCAGTTACCAGGGACAGGGGGCCTACGAGCAGTACTTC
CASSYQGQGAYEQYF
>TRBD2|TRBJ2-1|TRBV7-3|NA
TGTGCCAGCAGCTCCCAGCGGGAGGCGTACAATGAGCAGTTCTTC
CASSSQREAYNEQFF
>TRBD1|TRBJ1-2|TRBV19|NA
TGTGCCAGTAGTATAGGGACAGGGTTCGCCTTCGGTGGCTACACCTTC
CASSIGTGFAFGGYTF
>NA|TRBJ1-1|TRBV28|NA
TGTGCCAGCAGTTTACTCCGGGGGGTCACTGAAGCTTTCTTT
CASSLLRGVTEAFF
>NA|TRBJ2-1|TRBV2|NA
TGTGCCAGCACCACCACGGGGGATATAGGCTACAATGAGCAGTTCTTC
CASTTTGDIGYNEQFF
>TRBD2|TRBJ2-1|TRBV4-3|NA
TGCGCCAGCAGCCAAGGGTGGTGGCTAGCGGCTTACAATGAGCAGTTCTTC
CASSQGWWLAAYNEQFF
>TRBD1|TRBJ2-5|TRBV9|once
TGTGCCAGCAGCGTAGTCCCGACAGGGCAAGAGACCCAGTACTTC
CASSVVPTGQETQYF
>NA|TRBJ1-1|TRBV5-1|NA
TGCGCCAGCAGCTTGGACGCGTACACTGAAGCTTTCTTT
CASSLDAYTEAFF
>TRBD2|TRBJ2-5|TRBV7-9|NA
TGTGCCAGCAGGAAGAGTGCGGGAGAGGAGACCCAGTACTTC
CASRKSAGEETQYF
>NA|TRBJ1-1|TRBV5-6|NA
TGTGCCAGCACCCCGGCGGGAATCACCGGGGGGGGCACTGAAGCTTTCTTT
CASTPAGITGGGTEAFF
>TRBD1|TRBJ2-2|TRBV7-2|NA
TGTGCCAGCAGCCCCGCCGGGACAGCCCTCACCGGGGAGCTGTTTTTT
CASSPAGTALTGELFF
>TRBD1|TRBJ2-2|TRBV6-2/TRBV6-3|NA
TGTGCCAGCAGCCGACAGGGGGGCATCGGGGAGCTGTTTTTT
CASSRQGGIGELFF
>NA|TRBJ2-7|TRBV5-1|NA
TGCGCCAGCAGCGAACCTTCGTTAACAGGGATATACGAGCAGTACTTC
CASSEPSLTGIYEQYF
>TRBD1|TRBJ2-1|TRBV20-1|NA
TGCAGTGCTAGTAGGACAGGGGTGGTCCTCGAGCAGTTCTTC
CSASRTGVVLEQFF
>NA|TRBJ2-3|TRBV5-1|NA
TGCGCCAGCAGTCAGGGCGACCCACGCACAGATACGCAGTATTTT
CASSQGDPRTDTQYF
>NA|TRBJ2-1|TRBV30|NA
TGTGCCTGGAGTCCCGGGACTGGGAATGAGCAGTTCTTC
CAWSPGTGNEQFF
>NA|TRBJ1-3|TRBV7-2|NA
TGTGCCAGCAGCTTAAATGGGGGGGCGAGGGGAAACACCATATATTTT
CASSLNGGARGNTIYF
>NA|TRBJ2-3|TRBV18|NA
TGTGCCAGCTCATATTGGGCTAGCACAGATACGCAGTATTTT
CASSYWASTDTQYF
>NA|TRBJ1-1|TRBV28|NA
TGTGCCAGCATTGAGGCCGTGAACACTGAAGCTTTCTTT
CASIEAVNTEAFF
>NA|TRBJ1-6|TRBV5-1|few
TGCGCCAGCAGCTTTGACACAGGGATCACCCTCCACTTT
CASSFDTGITLHF
>TRBD1|TRBJ2-3|TRBV6-2/TRBV6-3|NA
TGTGCCAGCAGTTACTCGACGGACAGGGGGCTCCGCACAGATACGCAGTATTTT
CASSYSTDRGLRTDTQYF
>TRBD1|TRBJ2-3|TRBV7-3|NA
TGTGCCAGCAGCTCCGGGACAGGGACAGATACGCAGTATTTT
CASSSGTGTDTQYF
>NA|TRBJ2-6|TRBV7-2|NA
TGTGCCAGCAGCTTTAATGGGGCCAACGTCCTGACTTTC
CASSFNGANVLTF
>TRBD1|TRBJ1-2|TRBV29-1|NA
TGCAGCGTTGCCACAGGGGACTATGGCTACACCTTC
CSVATGDYGYTF
>NA|TRBJ2-2|TRBV7-3|NA
TGTGCCAGCAGCTTAATGGGGCAAGCGAACACCGGGGAGCTGTTTTTT
CASSLMGQANTGELFF
>TRBD2|TRBJ2-7|TRBV6-2/TRBV6-3|NA
TGTGCCAGCAGTTCAAAGCGGGAGTCGATCTTCGAGCAGTACTTC
CASSSKRESIFEQYF
>NA|TRBJ2-1|TRBV11-3|few
TGTGCCAGCAGCCAAACTTCCTTCGGGTACAATGAGCAGTTCTTC
CASSQTSFGYNEQFF
>NA|TRBJ2-1|TRBV5-1|NA
TGCGCCAGCAGCTTGCGGGAGAAAACCTACAATGAGCAGTTCTTC
CASSLREKTYNEQFF
>TRBD1|TRBJ1-2|TRBV27|once
TGTGCCAGCAGCCCTCGCGACAGGGGGCATGGCTACACCTTC
CASSPRDRGHGYTF
>TRBD1|TRBJ1-5|TRBV28|NA
TGTGCCAGCAGTTTACAGGGACAGGGGTTGCAGCCCCAGCATTTT
CASSLQGQGLQPQHF
>TRBD1|TRBJ1-5|TRBV5-4|NA
TGTGCCAGCAGCTTGGGAGGGGGCGAGCAGCCCCAGCATTTT
CASSLGGGEQPQHF
>NA|TRBJ2-2|TRBV19|NA
TGTGCCAGTAGTAACCCAGGGTTGAGGGAGCTGTTTTTT
CASSNPGLRELFF
>NA|TRBJ1-2|TRBV5-3|NA
TGTGCCAGAAGCCCATATGAAGCCTTCTATGGCTACACCTTC
CARSPYEAFYGYTF
>TRBD1|TRBJ2-5|TRBV10-3|NA
TGTGCCATCAACCCCGGACAGGGAGGACAAGAGACCCAGTACTTC
CAINPGQGGQETQYF
>NA|TRBJ2-7|TRBV29-1|NA
TGCAGCGTTGTAGTTGGGGGCGCCGGCACCGTAGGACCTCCCTACGAGCAGTACTTC
CSVVVGGAGTVGPPYEQYF